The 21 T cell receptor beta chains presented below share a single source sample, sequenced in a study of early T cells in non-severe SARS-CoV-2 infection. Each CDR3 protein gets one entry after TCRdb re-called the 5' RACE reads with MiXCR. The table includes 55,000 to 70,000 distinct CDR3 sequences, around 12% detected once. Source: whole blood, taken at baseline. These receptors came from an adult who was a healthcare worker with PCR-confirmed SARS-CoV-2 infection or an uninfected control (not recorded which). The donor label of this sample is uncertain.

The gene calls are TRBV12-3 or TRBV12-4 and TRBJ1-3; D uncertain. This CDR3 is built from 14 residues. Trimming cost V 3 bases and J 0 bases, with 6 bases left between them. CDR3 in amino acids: CASSFSTSGNTIYF. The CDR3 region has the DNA TGTGCCAGCAGTTTCTCCACCTCTGGAAACACCATATATTTT.

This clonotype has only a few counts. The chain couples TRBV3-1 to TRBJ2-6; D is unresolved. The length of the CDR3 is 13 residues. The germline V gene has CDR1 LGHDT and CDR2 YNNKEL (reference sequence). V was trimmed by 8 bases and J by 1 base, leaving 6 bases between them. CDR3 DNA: TGTGCCAGCGACCTTTCTGGGGCCAACGTCCTGACTTTC. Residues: CASDLSGANVLTF.

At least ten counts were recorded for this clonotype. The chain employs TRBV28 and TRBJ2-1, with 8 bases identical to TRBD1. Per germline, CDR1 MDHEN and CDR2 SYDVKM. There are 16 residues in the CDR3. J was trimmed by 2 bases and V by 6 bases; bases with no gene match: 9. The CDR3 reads CASSSRDRITYNEQFF. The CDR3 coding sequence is TGTGCCAGCAGCTCCCGGGACAGGATTACCTACAATGAGCAGTTCTTC. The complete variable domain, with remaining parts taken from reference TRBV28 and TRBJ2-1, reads DVKVTQSSRYLVKRTGEKVFLECVQDMDHENMFWYRQDPGLGLRLIYFSYDVKMKEKGDIPEGYSVSREKKERFSLILESASTNQTSMYLCASSSRDRITYNEQFFGPGTRLTVL.

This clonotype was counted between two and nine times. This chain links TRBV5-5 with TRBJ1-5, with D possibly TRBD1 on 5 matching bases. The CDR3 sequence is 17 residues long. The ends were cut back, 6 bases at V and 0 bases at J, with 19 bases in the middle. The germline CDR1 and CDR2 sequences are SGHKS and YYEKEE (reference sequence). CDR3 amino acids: CASNPLPRADSNQPQHF. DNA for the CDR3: TGTGCCAGCAACCCTCTTCCCAGGGCGGATAGCAATCAGCCCCAGCATTTT.

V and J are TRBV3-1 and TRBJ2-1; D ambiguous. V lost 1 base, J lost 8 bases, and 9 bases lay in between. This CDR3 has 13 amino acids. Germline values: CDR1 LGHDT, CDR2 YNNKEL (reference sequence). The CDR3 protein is CASSQGSVHEQFF. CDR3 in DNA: TGTGCCAGCAGCCAAGGATCAGTCCATGAGCAGTTCTTC.

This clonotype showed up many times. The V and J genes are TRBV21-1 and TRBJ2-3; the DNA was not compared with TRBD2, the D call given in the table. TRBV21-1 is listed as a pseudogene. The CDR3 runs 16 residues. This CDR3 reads CASSKTSGGATDTQYF. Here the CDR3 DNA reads TGTGCCAGCAGCAAGACTAGCGGGGGGGCCACAGATACGCAGTATTTT.

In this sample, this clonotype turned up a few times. CDR3 region: CSAVGQGLEKLFF. The CDR3 nucleotides are TGCAGTGCTGTTGGGCAGGGACTTGAAAAACTGTTTTTT. V is TRBV20-1 and J is TRBJ1-4; D might be TRBD1 (5 bases). This CDR3 has 13 amino acids. CDR1 and CDR2 (germline): DFQATT, SNEGSKA (reference sequence). The V gene lost 5 bases and the J gene lost 7 bases, with 14 bases spanning the gap.

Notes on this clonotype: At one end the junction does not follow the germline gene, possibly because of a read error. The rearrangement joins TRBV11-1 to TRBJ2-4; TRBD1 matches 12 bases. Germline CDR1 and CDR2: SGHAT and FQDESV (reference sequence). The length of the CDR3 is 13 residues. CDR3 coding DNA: TGTGCCAGCAGCCGTAGCCGGGACAGGGGGCGGAACTTC. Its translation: CASSRSRDRGRNF.

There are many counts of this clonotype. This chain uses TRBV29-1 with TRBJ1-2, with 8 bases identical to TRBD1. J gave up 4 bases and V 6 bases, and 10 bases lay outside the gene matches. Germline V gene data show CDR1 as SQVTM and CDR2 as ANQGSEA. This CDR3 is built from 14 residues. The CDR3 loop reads CSVQPQGGSYGYTF. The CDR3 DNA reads TGCAGCGTACAACCACAGGGGGGGAGCTATGGCTACACCTTC.

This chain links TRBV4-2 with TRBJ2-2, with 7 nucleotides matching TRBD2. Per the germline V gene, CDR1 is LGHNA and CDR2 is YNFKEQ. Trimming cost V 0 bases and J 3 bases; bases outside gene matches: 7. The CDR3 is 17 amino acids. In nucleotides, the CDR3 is TGTGCCAGCAGCCAAGATTGGGAGGGTAGGGACACCGGGGAGCTGTTTTTT. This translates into CASSQDWEGRDTGELFF.

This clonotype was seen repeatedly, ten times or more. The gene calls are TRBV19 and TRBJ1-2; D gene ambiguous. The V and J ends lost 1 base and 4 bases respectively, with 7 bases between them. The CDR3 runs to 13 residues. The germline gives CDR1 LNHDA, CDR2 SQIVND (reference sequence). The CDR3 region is CASSIASAYGYTF. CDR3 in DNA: TGTGCCAGTAGTATAGCTTCGGCCTATGGCTACACCTTC.

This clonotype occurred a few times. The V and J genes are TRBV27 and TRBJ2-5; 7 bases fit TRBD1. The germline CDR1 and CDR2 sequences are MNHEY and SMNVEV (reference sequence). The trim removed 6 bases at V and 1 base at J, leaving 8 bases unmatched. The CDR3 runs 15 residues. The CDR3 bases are TGTGCCAGCAGCCTAAGGGACAGCCTCCAAGAGACCCAGTACTTC. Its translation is CASSLRDSLQETQYF.

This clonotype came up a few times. The CDR3 loop reads CASSQDHRDTIYF. CDR3 nucleotide sequence: TGTGCCAGCAGCCAAGATCACAGAGACACCATATATTTT. The chain carries TRBV3-1 and TRBJ1-3; no firm D call. V lost 0 bases, J lost 8 bases, and 8 bases lay in between. This CDR3 has 13 amino acids. The germline V gene encodes CDR1 LGHDT and CDR2 YNNKEL (reference sequence).

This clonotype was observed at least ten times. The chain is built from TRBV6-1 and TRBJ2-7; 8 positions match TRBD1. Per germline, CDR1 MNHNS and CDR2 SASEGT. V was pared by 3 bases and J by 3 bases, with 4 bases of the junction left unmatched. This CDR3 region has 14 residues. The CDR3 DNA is TGTGCCAGCAGTGACCAGGGGGCTGTCTACGAGCAGTACGTC. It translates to CASSDQGAVYEQYV.

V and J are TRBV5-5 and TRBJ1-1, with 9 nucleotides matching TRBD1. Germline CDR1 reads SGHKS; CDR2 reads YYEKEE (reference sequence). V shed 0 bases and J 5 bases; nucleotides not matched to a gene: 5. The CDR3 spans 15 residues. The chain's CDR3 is CASSLAGQGRTEAFF. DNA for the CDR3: TGTGCCAGCAGCTTGGCCGGACAGGGGAGGACTGAAGCTTTCTTT.

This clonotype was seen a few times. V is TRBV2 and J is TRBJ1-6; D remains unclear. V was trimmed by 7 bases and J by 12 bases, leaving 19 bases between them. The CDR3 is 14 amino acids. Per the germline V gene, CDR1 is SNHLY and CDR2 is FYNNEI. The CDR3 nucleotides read TGTGCCAGCACTGAGGGTTGGCAGCAGGAACCCCTCCACTTT. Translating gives CASTEGWQQEPLHF.

This CDR3 reads CASSGAFSGNEQFF. In DNA, the CDR3 is TGTGCCAGTAGTGGGGCCTTTAGCGGGAATGAGCAGTTCTTC. The chain carries TRBV19 and TRBJ2-1, with 7 bases that match TRBD2. This CDR3 has 14 residues. V shed 5 bases, J shed 7 bases, and the junction held 8 bases outside the gene matches. CDR1 LNHDA and CDR2 SQIVND come from the germline V gene (reference sequence).

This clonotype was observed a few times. The CDR3 protein is CASNRDTSKNIQYF. The CDR3 nucleotides are TGTGCCAGTAATCGGGACACCTCCAAAAACATTCAGTACTTC. V usage is TRBV19 and J usage is TRBJ2-4, with D possibly TRBD1 on 6 matching bases. In germline, CDR1 is LNHDA, CDR2 SQIVND (reference sequence). The CDR3 sequence is 14 residues long. Trimming pared 7 bases from V and 2 bases from J, leaving 12 bases between.

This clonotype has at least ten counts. This chain's CDR3 is CASAQGADTQYF. The DNA of the CDR3 is TGTGCCAGTGCGCAGGGGGCAGATACGCAGTATTTT. This chain links TRBV27 with TRBJ2-3, with 7 bases matching TRBD1. The germline V gene encodes CDR1 MNHEY and CDR2 SMNVEV (reference sequence). This CDR3 comprises 12 residues. V was pared by 9 bases and J by 4 bases, with 4 bases of the junction left unmatched.

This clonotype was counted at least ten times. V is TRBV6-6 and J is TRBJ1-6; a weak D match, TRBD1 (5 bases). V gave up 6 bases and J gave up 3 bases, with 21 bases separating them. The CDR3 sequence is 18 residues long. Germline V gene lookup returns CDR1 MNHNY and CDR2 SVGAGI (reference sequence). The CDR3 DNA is TGTGCCAGCAGCCCTAGATTACAGGCCGTAGACTATAATTCACCCCTCCACTTT. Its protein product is CASSPRLQAVDYNSPLHF.

The DNA of the CDR3 is TGTGCCAGCACACTGGGACAGTCCTATGGCTACACCTTC. This gives the protein CASTLGQSYGYTF. The chain couples TRBV2 to TRBJ1-2, with 7 bases fitting TRBD1. CDR1 and CDR2 (germline): SNHLY, FYNNEI. Losses at the gene ends were 7 bases for V and 4 bases for J; bases not matched to a gene: 6. The CDR3 is 13 residues long.